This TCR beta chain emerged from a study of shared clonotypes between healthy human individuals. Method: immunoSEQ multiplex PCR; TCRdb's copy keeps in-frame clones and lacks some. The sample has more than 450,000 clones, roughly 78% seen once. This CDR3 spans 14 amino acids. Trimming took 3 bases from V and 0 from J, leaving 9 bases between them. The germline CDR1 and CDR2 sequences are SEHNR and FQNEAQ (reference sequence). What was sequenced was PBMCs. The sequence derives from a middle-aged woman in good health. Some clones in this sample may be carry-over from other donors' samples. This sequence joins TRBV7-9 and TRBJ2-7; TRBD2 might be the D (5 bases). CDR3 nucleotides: TGTGCCAGCAGCTTGGAGCGGACCTCCTACGAGCAGTACTTC. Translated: CASSLERTSYEQYF.